This TCR beta chain was identified during a study of PD-L1 blockade in urothelial cancer (dated by TCRdb to 2017 to 2019). For context, the study as a whole: All patients started therapy in about 2014 and received atezolizumab 1,200 mg intravenously every 3 weeks. About nine tenths of the roughly 29 patients were males with bladder-origin urothelial cancer, and about 60% of the 29 reported a prior smoking history. Patients had an ECOG performance status of 0 or 1 and had received between 0 and 3 prior chemotherapy regimens. Blood samples were analyzed 3 weeks after the start of treatment (second dose) and 6 weeks after the start of treatment. Blood samples yielded a median of around 150,000 T cells and tens of thousands of unique TCRs, with median clonality roughly 0.084. The study was an exploratory multi-omic analysis of somatic, immune and clinical correlates of response to PD-L1 blockade with atezolizumab in urothelial cancer. Pretreatment tumor samples and matched peripheral blood, collected serially before and after atezolizumab treatment, underwent TCR sequencing. Progression-free survival longer than 6 months counted as durable clinical benefit, and TCR features were additionally tested against both progression-free and overall survival. In the same patients, pretreatment tumors underwent whole exome sequencing and RNA sequencing in addition to TCR sequencing. Under 10 patients reached durable clinical benefit, while about 19 patients did not. Pretreatment blood TCR-seq was available for under 35 patients, at least one posttreatment blood collection was obtained for approximately 24 patients, and tumor TCR-seq was available for approximately 24 patients.

Synthetic TCR analog templates were spiked into each PCR to estimate absolute template abundance from read counts. Using the immunoSEQ assay, TCRbeta CDR3 regions were amplified from genomic DNA with bias-controlled V and J gene primers. Rearranged TCRbeta segments were sequenced at approximately 20X coverage. The study's processing was this. Clustering was used to correct sequencing errors, and CDR3s were annotated against IMGT to assign V, D and J genes. Downstream analyses used only productive TCRbeta rearrangements, leaving out any out-of-frame or stop-codon sequences. Clonality was computed as one minus Shannon entropy normalized by the log of the number of unique productive sequences. Clones differing between time points or between blood and tumor were identified by Fisher's exact test with Benjamini-Hochberg correction at adjusted p below 0.01. TCRdb took this table from immuneACCESS and kept in-frame rearrangements with V and J called. Such tables lack part of the clones; where checked against another copy, unresolved V genes explain under half of the gap, and the rest is unexplained. D and trimming come from the DNA, and the V and J calls and clone size come from that table. Recorded for this sample are roughly 120,000 clones; 85% to 95% of them occurred a single time. The top ten clones comprise approximately 3.8% of the sample.

This clone occurred once. Its antigen is still unknown. Base-call qualities are not available, and no considerably larger clone is one nucleotide away. Results the study describes overall, beyond this receptor: A pretreatment peripheral blood TCR clonality below the median was linked to improved progression-free and overall survival. Patients with durable benefit showed greater expansion of tumor-associated TCR clones in peripheral blood 3 weeks after starting treatment (n ≈ 21, p = 0.022). Because of the small sample size (n ≈ 29) and the many exploratory analyses performed, the results are intended to be regarded as hypothesis-generating.

According to the study, the label for this sample's time point signals: peripheral blood 6 weeks after treatment start. A cohort of about 27 patients with locally advanced or metastatic urothelial carcinoma, treated at Memorial Sloan Kettering on a trial protocol, was included. Peripheral blood mononuclear cells were collected pretreatment and during treatment, with between 1 and 8 total time points per patient. The Qiagen DNeasy Blood extraction kit was used to purify genomic DNA from total PBMCs and from tumor samples. PBMCs were collected pretreatment and during treatment, and were isolated and stored as previously described. CDR1 is given as PRHDT and CDR2 as FYEKMQ, both from the germline V gene (reference sequence). V lost 5 bases and J lost 5 bases; the stretch between them is 9 bases long. The CDR3 holds 12 amino acids from the cysteine to the phenylalanine. Solely the CDR3 DNA is kept, with 36 bases framed from the first base.

The sequence is built from TRBV13 and TRBJ2-5; the D gene is not confidently resolved. The source was PBMCs, collected around atezolizumab (anti-PD-L1) treatment. This clonotype was sampled from a man in his fifties or sixties with urothelial cancer. This receptor has the CDR3 CASSRPGETQYF. The bases read TGTGCCAGCAGCCGCCCCGGGGAGACCCAGTACTTC. Beyond the CDR3, the reference TRBV13 and TRBJ2-5 genes provide the residues; the full variable domain reads: AAGVIQSPRHLIKEKRETATLKCYPIPRHDTVYWYQQGPGQDPQFLISFYEKMQSDKGSIPDRFSAQQFSDYHSELNMSSLELGDSALYFCASSRPGETQYFGPGTRLLVL.